This T cell receptor (beta chain) derives from a study of shared clonotypes between healthy human individuals. This clone was seen only once. Its antigen is not identified. Only in-frame clones appear in the TCRdb table, and some are missing; sequencing was by immunoSEQ multiplex PCR. The table records 1.5 million to 2.5 million clones, 85% to 95% of them present only once. Broader study findings: Blood was the sole source, and tissue repertoires probably differ.

CDR3 size: 13 residues. Trimming removed 3 bases at V and 6 bases at J, with 11 bases between. Germline CDR1 and CDR2: SGHNT and YENEEA. Positive CCR7 selection of CD45RO-negative cells yielded the naive CD8 cells, and terminally differentiated effector memory CD45RA+ cells were excluded. This sequence was found in a man between 18 and 29 years old in good health. The chain joins TRBV11-3 to TRBJ1-1; possibly TRBD1 for D (5 bases). Sample: naive CD8+ T cells sorted from blood. CDR3 region: CASSFSRDSEAFF. CDR3 DNA: TGTGCCAGCAGCTTTTCCCGGGACTCTGAAGCTTTCTTT.